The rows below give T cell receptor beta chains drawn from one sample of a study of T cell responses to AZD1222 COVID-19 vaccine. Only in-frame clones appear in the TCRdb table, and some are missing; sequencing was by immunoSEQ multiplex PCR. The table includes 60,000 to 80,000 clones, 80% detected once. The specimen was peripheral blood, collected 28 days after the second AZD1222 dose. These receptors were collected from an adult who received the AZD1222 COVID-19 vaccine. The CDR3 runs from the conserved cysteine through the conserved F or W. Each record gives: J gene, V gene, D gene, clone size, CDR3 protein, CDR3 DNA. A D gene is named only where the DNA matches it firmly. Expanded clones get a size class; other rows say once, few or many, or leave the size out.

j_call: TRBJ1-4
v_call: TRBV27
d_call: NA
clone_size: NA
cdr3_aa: CASSLMGGATNEKLFF
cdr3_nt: TGTGCCAGCAGTTTAATGGGGGGAGCAACTAATGAAAAACTGTTTTTT

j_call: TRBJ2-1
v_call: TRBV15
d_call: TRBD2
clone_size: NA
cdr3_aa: CATGRRGGVDEQFF
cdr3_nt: TGTGCCACCGGTAGACGGGGGGGAGTGGATGAGCAGTTCTTC

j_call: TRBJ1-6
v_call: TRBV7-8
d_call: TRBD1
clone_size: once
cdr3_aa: CASSAQGTENSPLHF
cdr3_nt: TGTGCCAGCAGCGCACAGGGGACGGAAAATTCACCCCTCCACTTT

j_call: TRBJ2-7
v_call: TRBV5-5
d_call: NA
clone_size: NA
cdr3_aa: CASSYQGYEQYF
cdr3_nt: TGTGCCAGCAGCTATCAGGGGTACGAGCAGTACTTC

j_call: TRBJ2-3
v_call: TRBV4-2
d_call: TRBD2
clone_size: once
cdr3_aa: CASSRASGSGDTQYF
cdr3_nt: TGTGCCAGCAGCCGTGCTAGCGGTTCCGGGGATACGCAGTATTTT

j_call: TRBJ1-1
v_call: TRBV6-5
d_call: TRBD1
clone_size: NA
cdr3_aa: CASSYGTGGRTTEAFF
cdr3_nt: TGTGCCAGCAGTTACGGGACAGGGGGGCGGACCACTGAAGCTTTCTTT

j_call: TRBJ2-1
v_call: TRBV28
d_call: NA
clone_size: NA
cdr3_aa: CASSLTMGHPYNEQFF
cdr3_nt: TGTGCCAGCAGCTTAACTATGGGACATCCCTACAATGAGCAGTTCTTC

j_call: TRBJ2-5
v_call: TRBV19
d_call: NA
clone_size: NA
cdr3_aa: CASSTDENQETQYF
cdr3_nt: TGTGCCAGTAGTACCGACGAGAACCAAGAGACCCAGTACTTC

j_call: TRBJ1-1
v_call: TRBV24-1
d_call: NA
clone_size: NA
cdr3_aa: CATSGAAAGDTEAFF
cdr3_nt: TGTGCCACCAGTGGCGCGGCAGCGGGGGACACTGAAGCTTTCTTT

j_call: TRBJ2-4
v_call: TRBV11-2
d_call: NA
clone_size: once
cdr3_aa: CASSPRLAKNIQYF
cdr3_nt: TGTGCCAGCAGCCCCCGGCTAGCCAAAAACATTCAGTACTTC

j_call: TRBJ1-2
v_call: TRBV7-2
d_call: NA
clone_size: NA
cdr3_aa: CASSLDETVDGYTF
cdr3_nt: TGTGCCAGCAGCTTAGATGAGACAGTCGATGGCTACACCTTC

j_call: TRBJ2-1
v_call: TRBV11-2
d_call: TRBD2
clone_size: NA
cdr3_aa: CASTRGAGDEQFF
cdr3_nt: TGTGCCAGCACCCGCGGGGCGGGGGATGAGCAGTTCTTC

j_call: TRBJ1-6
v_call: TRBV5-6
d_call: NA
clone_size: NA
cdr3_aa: CASSLSRGISSPLHF
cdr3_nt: TGTGCCAGCAGCTTGTCCAGGGGAATAAGCTCACCCCTCCACTTT

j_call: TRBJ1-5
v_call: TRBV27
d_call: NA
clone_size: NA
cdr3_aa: CASSPRVSNQPQHF
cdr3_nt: TGTGCCAGCAGTCCCAGGGTTAGCAATCAGCCCCAGCATTTT

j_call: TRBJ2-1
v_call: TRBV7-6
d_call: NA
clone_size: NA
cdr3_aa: CASNPGSIYNEQFF
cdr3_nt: TGTGCCAGCAACCCCGGGAGCATTTACAATGAGCAGTTCTTC

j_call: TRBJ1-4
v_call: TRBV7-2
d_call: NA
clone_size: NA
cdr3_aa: CASSLAGANEKLFF
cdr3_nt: TGTGCCAGCAGCTTAGCAGGGGCGAATGAAAAACTGTTTTTT

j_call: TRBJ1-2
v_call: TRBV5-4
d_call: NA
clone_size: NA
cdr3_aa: CASSWGKSYGYTF
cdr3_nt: TGTGCCAGCAGCTGGGGAAAAAGCTATGGCTACACCTTC

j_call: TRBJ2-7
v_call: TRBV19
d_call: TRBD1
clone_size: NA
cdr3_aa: CASSRTGGNTSYEQYF
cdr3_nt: TGTGCCAGTTCAAGGACAGGGGGTAATACCTCCTACGAGCAGTACTTC

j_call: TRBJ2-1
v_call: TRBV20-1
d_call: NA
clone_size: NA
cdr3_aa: CSADSYNEQFF
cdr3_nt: TGCAGTGCTGACAGCTACAATGAGCAGTTCTTC

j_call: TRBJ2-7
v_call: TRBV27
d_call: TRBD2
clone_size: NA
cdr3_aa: CASSSGTNAYEQYF
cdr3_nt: TGTGCCAGCAGTTCCGGGACTAACGCCTACGAGCAGTACTTC

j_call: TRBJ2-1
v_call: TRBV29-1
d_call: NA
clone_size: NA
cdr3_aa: CSHPFGESYNEQFF
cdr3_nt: TGCAGCCACCCATTCGGGGAGTCCTACAATGAGCAGTTCTTC

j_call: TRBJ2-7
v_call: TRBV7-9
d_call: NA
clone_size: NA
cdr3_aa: CASSPPTGTYEQYF
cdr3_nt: TGTGCCAGCAGCCCGCCGACAGGAACCTACGAGCAGTACTTC

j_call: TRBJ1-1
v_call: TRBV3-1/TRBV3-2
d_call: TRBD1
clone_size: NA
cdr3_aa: CASSQGGSGGGGAFF
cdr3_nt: TGTGCCAGCAGCCAAGGAGGGTCAGGGGGCGGCGGAGCTTTCTTT

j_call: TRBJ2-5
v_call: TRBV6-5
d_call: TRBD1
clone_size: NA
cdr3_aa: CASSQGARGTQYF
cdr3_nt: TGTGCCAGCTCCCAGGGGGCCCGAGGGACCCAGTACTTC

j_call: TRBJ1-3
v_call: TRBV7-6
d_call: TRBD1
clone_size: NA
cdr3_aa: CASSTLQGASGNTIYF
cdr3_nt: TGTGCCAGCAGCACACTCCAGGGGGCTTCTGGAAACACCATATATTTT

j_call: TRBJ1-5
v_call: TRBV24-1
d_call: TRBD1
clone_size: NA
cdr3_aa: CATARQGNQPQHF
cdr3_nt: TGTGCCACCGCAAGACAGGGTAATCAGCCCCAGCATTTT

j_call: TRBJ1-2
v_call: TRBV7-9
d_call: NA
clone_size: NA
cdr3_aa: CASSFGQDGNYGYTF
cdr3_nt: TGTGCCAGCAGCTTCGGTCAGGATGGAAACTATGGCTACACCTTC

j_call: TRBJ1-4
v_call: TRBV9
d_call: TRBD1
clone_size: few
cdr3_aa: CASSEGTGKLFF
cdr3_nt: TGTGCCAGCAGCGAAGGGACAGGAAAACTGTTTTTT

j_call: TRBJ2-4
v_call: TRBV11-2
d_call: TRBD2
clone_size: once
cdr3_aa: CASSLGGGRLAKNIQYF
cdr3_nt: TGTGCCAGCAGCTTAGGGGGCGGGAGGCTAGCCAAAAACATTCAGTACTTC

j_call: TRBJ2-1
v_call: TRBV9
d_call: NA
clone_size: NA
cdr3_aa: CASSVSPPGAGPSSHQFF
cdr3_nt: TGTGCCAGCAGCGTCAGTCCCCCCGGGGCGGGGCCTTCCTCCCATCAGTTCTTC

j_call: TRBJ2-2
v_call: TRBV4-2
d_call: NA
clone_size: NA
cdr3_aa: CASSQGRGFKETGELFF
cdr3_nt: TGTGCCAGCAGCCAAGGGAGAGGCTTCAAAGAAACCGGGGAGCTGTTTTTT

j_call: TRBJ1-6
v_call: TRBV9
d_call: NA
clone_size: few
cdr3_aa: CASSERTAGPYNSPLHF
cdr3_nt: TGTGCCAGCAGCGAGAGGACCGCTGGGCCCTATAATTCACCCCTCCACTTT

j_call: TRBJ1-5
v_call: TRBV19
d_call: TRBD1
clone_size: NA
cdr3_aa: CASTPTGGKQPQHF
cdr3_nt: TGTGCCAGTACCCCAACAGGGGGCAAACAGCCCCAGCATTTT

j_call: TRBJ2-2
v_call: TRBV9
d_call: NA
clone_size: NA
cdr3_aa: CASSVFLSGELFF
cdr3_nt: TGTGCCAGCAGCGTATTTCTTTCCGGGGAGCTGTTTTTT

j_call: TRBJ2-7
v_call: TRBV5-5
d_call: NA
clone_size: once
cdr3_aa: CASSQLGAFYEQYF
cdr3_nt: TGTGCCAGCAGCCAACTAGGGGCATTCTACGAGCAGTACTTC

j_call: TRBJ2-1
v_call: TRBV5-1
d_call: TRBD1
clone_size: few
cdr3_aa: CASSWGQSSYNEQFF
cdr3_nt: TGCGCCAGCAGCTGGGGACAGAGCTCCTACAATGAGCAGTTCTTC

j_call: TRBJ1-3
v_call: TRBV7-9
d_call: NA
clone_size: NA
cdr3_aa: CASSFQTFSGDSGNTIYF
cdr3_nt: TGTGCCAGCAGCTTTCAGACATTTTCGGGAGACTCTGGAAACACCATATATTTT

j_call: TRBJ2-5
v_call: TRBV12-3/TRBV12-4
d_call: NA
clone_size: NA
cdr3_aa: CASSLVRETQYF
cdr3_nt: TGTGCCAGCAGTTTAGTTCGAGAGACCCAGTACTTC

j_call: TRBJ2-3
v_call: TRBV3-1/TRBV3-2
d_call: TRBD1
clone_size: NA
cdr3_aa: CASSPEGGIRYTDTQYF
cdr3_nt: TGTGCCAGCAGCCCCGAAGGGGGCATTCGATACACAGATACGCAGTATTTT

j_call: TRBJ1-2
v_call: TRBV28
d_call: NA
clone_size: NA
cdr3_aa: CASSLWKGDANYGYTF
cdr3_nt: TGTGCCAGCAGTTTATGGAAGGGGGACGCTAACTATGGCTACACCTTC

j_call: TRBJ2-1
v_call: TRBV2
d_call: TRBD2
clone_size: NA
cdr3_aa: CASREPGLAGNEQFF
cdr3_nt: TGTGCCAGCAGGGAACCGGGACTAGCGGGCAATGAGCAGTTCTTC

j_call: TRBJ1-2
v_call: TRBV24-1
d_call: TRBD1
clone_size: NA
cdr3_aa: CATSATGGRYGYTF
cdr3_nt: TGTGCCACCAGTGCGACAGGGGGCCGCTATGGCTACACCTTC

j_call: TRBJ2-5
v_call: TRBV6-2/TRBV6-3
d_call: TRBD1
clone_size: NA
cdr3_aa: CASSYLRGRVQETQYF
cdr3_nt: TGTGCCAGCAGTTACCTCAGGGGGCGAGTCCAAGAGACCCAGTACTTC

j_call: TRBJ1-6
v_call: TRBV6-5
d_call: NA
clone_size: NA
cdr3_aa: CASRGRENSPLHF
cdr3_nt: TGTGCCAGCAGGGGACGTGAGAATTCACCCCTCCACTTT

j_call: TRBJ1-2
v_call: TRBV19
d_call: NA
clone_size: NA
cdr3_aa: CASSATGTPHYGYTF
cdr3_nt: TGTGCCAGTAGCGCCACTGGTACGCCGCACTATGGCTACACCTTC

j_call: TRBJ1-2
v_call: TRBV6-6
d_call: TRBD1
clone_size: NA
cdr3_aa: CASSYRTGDRYGYTF
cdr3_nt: TGTGCCAGCAGTTACCGGACAGGGGACCGCTATGGCTACACCTTC

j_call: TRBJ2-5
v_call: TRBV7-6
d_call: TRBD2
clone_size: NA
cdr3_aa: CASSLAPSGGQETQYF
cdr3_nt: TGTGCCAGCAGCTTAGCGCCATCGGGGGGGCAAGAGACCCAGTACTTC

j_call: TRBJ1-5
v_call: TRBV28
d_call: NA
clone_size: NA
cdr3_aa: CASSLLHSNQPQHF
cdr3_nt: TGTGCCAGCAGTTTACTCCACAGCAATCAGCCCCAGCATTTT

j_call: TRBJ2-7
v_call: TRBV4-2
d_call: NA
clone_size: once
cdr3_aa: CASSQDRSFVGQYF
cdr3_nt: TGTGCCAGCAGCCAAGACAGGTCTTTCGTCGGGCAGTACTTC

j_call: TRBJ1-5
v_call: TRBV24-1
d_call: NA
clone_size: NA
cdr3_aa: CATSDSSGPFSRQPQHF
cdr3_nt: TGTGCCACCAGTGATTCAAGCGGACCATTTTCGCGCCAGCCCCAGCATTTT

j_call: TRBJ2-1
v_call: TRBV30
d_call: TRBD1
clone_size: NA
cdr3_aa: CAWSVPGRGLNNEQFF
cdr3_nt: TGTGCCTGGAGTGTACCGGGCAGGGGGCTGAACAATGAGCAGTTCTTC

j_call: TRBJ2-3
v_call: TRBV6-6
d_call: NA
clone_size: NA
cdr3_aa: CASSSPSTDTQYF
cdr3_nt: TGTGCCAGCAGTTCGCCGAGCACAGATACGCAGTATTTT

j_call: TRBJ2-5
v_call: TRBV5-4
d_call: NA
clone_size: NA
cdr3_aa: CASSSNRAGPDQETQYF
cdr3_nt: TGTGCCAGCAGCTCAAACCGGGCCGGTCCCGACCAAGAGACCCAGTACTTC

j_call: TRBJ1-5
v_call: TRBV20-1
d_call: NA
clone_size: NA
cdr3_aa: CSARDLDTQHF
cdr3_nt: TGCAGTGCTAGAGATCTAGACACCCAACATTTT

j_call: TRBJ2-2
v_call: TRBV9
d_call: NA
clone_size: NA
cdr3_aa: CASSPRGASSVNTGELFF
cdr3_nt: TGTGCCAGCAGCCCTAGGGGGGCTTCCTCTGTGAACACCGGGGAGCTGTTTTTT

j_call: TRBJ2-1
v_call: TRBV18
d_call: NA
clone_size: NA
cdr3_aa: CASSPGSNGEQFF
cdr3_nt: TGTGCCAGCTCACCGGGGTCCAATGGTGAGCAGTTCTTC

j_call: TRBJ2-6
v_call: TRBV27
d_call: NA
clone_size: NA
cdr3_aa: CASSFDKDMNVLTF
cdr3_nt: TGTGCCAGCAGTTTCGATAAGGACATGAACGTCCTGACTTTC

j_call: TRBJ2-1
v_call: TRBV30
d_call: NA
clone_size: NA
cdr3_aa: CAWSVGNSVYNEQFF
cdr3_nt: TGTGCCTGGAGTGTAGGGAATAGCGTCTACAATGAGCAGTTCTTC

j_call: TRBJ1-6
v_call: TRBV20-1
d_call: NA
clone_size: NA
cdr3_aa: CSASIGFGSPLHF
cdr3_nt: TGCAGTGCTAGTATCGGATTCGGCTCACCCCTCCACTTT

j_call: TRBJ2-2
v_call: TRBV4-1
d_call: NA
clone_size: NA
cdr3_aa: CASSQDPGYTGELFF
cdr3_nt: TGCGCCAGCAGCCAAGATCCCGGATACACCGGGGAGCTGTTTTTT